This T cell receptor beta chain came from a study of blood T cell repertoires in COVID-19 (TCRdb year 2020). Study-level background: Samples from collaborators originated in the United States, Italy and Spain and spanned both the acute and convalescent phases of COVID-19. The samples were drawn from the first 160 participants of the ongoing ImmuneRACE study and from 950 to 1,500 subjects provided by 6 global collaborators. The prospective study material was composed of cDNA or gDNA derived from T cells, B-cell-depleted T cells, or PBMCs. Sample metadata almost always included a de-identified subject ID, COVID-19 status, age in years and sex. Where available, HLA class I and class II types were obtained from metadata supplied by the sample provider rather than from assay-based typing. Deeply sampled blood TCRbeta repertoires from subjects exposed to, actively infected with, or recovered from COVID-19 were included in the dataset. The repertoires were released in a freely available public database meant as a resource for research on the immune response to SARS-CoV-2.

TCRbeta CDR3 regions were amplified from genomic DNA by means of the immunoSEQ Assay, a bias-controlled multiplex PCR. The source study handled its data this way. The number of nucleated cells in each sample was estimated by amplification of reference gene primers within the assay. Sequence reads were collapsed and filtered to measure the absolute abundance of every unique TCRbeta CDR3 rearrangement. Productive Simpson clonality was computed per sample as the square root of Simpson's diversity index over productive rearrangements. Here the immuneACCESS table is served through TCRdb, limited to in-frame sequences with V and J called. Missing clones are a known gap in these copies; in checked studies unresolved V genes cover under half, and the rest lacks a known reason. The V and J calls and clone size come from that table; D and trimming were worked out from the DNA. The sample table shows about 120,000 clones, and approximately 87% are seen once. The top ten hold about 2% of the sample.

Collaborating institutions collected whole blood in K2EDTA tubes following their own protocols. For TCRbeta analysis, collaborator samples were shipped as frozen whole blood, as isolated PBMCs, or as DNA extracted from either sample type. Findings and caveats that apply to the study as a whole: How much clinical and demographic metadata was included differed by source and by participant, and the metadata was provided uncurated.

Here V drops 8 bases and J drops 6 bases, and the junction holds 17 bases not matched to any gene. Reading the germline V gene gives CDR1 SQVTM and CDR2 ANQGSEA. The cysteine opens and the phenylalanine closes a CDR3 of 15 amino acids. Of the read, only the CDR3 DNA is kept; its 45 bases are in frame from base 1. A word on this clone: Its target antigen remains unknown. Within one base of it there is no much larger clone, and no base qualities were kept.

Input material: peripheral blood. This receptor was identified in a woman between 50 and 59 years old with acute or convalescent COVID-19. Rearrangement joined TRBV29-1 to TRBJ2-7; 9 central bases correspond to TRBD1. In nucleotides, the sequence is TGCAGCCATAAGCGGGACAGGGAAAAATATGGCGAGCAGTACTTC. Its protein is CSHKRDREKYGEQYF.